The source of this T cell receptor beta chain is a study of T cells in tumors after PD-1 blockade. Across the study: Each patient got pembrolizumab 200 mg every 3 weeks or cemiplimab 350 mg every 2 weeks. Overall study findings and caveats: Blood contained about 38% of the tumor's TCR clonotypes.

Details on this clone: Its antigen is not identified.

Germline V gene data show CDR1 as MGHRA and CDR2 as YSYEKL. CDR3 size: 13 residues. V was cut by 4 bases and J by 1 base, with 7 bases left in between. Method: immunoSEQ multiplex PCR; TCRdb's copy keeps in-frame clones and lacks some. The table lists 61,000 or so clones, about 82% of them singletons. The chain uses TRBV4-1 and TRBJ1-2; no reliable D call. The sequence was obtained from a human donor with basal cell carcinoma. Source: PBMCs, taken before anti-PD-1 treatment. CDR3 sequence reads: CASSLEINYGYTF. CDR3 DNA sequence: TGCGCCAGCAGCCTAGAGATTAACTATGGCTACACCTTC.